A selection of T cell receptor beta chains follows, all from one sample in a study of shared clonotypes between healthy human individuals. Sequencing was performed with immunoSEQ multiplex PCR; in TCRdb, only in-frame clones are kept and a portion is missing. The sample consists of over a million clones, 98% of them appearing once. The specimen was naive CD4+ T cells sorted from blood. The receptor source for this set is a man aged 25-40 years in good health. CDR3s include the opening cysteine and the closing phenylalanine or tryptophan. The D gene is left open where the match is weak. The size entry is marked missing in some rows and otherwise reads once, few, many or a size class.

V,D,length,J,size,CDR3,DNA
TRBV28,TRBD2,16,TRBJ2-3,NA,CASSPTAGGLTDTQYF,TGTGCCAGCAGCCCCACCGCGGGAGGACTCACAGATACGCAGTATTTT
TRBV7-2,NA,16,TRBJ2-5,NA,CASSSPAGRRQETQYF,TGTGCCAGCAGTTCCCCAGCCGGCAGGAGACAAGAGACCCAGTACTTC
TRBV7-9,TRBD1,15,TRBJ2-5,NA,CASSLVQGARETQYF,TGTGCCAGCAGCTTAGTACAGGGGGCACGGGAGACCCAGTACTTC
TRBV10-3,TRBD1,13,TRBJ1-5,NA,CAIGQGLSQPQHF,TGTGCCATCGGACAGGGGTTAAGTCAGCCCCAGCATTTT
TRBV28,NA,14,TRBJ1-1,NA,CASRTGVLDTEAFF,TGTGCCAGCAGGACGGGGGTTTTGGACACTGAAGCTTTCTTT
TRBV5-1,NA,12,TRBJ2-5,NA,CASRATQETQYF,TGCGCCAGCAGAGCCACCCAAGAGACCCAGTACTTC
TRBV9,TRBD1,15,TRBJ2-1,NA,CASSPGTAQYNEQFF,TGTGCCAGCAGCCCCGGGACAGCGCAGTACAATGAGCAGTTCTTC
TRBV7-9,NA,11,TRBJ2-7,NA,CASSLVAEQYF,TGTGCCAGCAGCTTAGTGGCCGAGCAGTACTTC
TRBV5-1,NA,15,TRBJ2-1,NA,CASSRTGLGYNEQFF,TGCGCCAGCAGCCGAACGGGGTTGGGCTACAATGAGCAGTTCTTC
TRBV28,NA,15,TRBJ2-7,NA,CASSTPGAVGYEQYF,TGTGCCAGCAGTACCCCCGGGGCCGTGGGGTACGAGCAGTACTTC
TRBV18,NA,15,TRBJ2-3,NA,CASSPLGGRTDTQYF,TGTGCCAGCTCACCATTGGGGGGGCGGACAGATACGCAGTATTTT
TRBV5-4,NA,13,TRBJ2-2,few,CATQIFHTGELFF,TGTGCCACCCAGATTTTCCACACCGGGGAGCTGTTTTTT
TRBV2,NA,14,TRBJ2-3,NA,CASRWRESGDTQYF,TGTGCCAGCAGATGGAGGGAGAGTGGAGATACGCAGTATTTT
TRBV9,TRBD2,15,TRBJ2-1,NA,CASSVGTSSNNEQFF,TGTGCCAGCAGCGTAGGGACTAGTAGCAACAATGAGCAGTTCTTC
TRBV5-5,NA,15,TRBJ2-7,NA,CASSRSGPLAYEQYF,TGTGCCAGCAGCCGATCCGGGCCGCTGGCCTACGAGCAGTACTTC
TRBV27,NA,16,TRBJ2-7,NA,CASSPRTGKWSYEQYF,TGTGCCAGCAGTCCCCGCACCGGGAAATGGTCCTACGAGCAGTACTTC
TRBV4-3,NA,13,TRBJ1-2,NA,CASSPTVFDGYTF,TGCGCCAGCAGCCCTACAGTCTTCGATGGCTACACCTTC
TRBV6-6,TRBD1,12,TRBJ1-4,NA,CATSGQGGKLFF,TGTGCCACCTCGGGACAGGGAGGAAAACTGTTTTTT
TRBV19,NA,17,TRBJ2-6,NA,CASSTPATVGGANVLTF,TGTGCCAGTAGTACCCCCGCGACAGTCGGTGGGGCCAACGTCCTGACTTTC
TRBV7-9,NA,14,TRBJ2-7,NA,CASSPSTGSYEQYF,TGTGCCAGCAGCCCCTCTACCGGTTCCTACGAGCAGTACTTC
TRBV2,TRBD1,14,TRBJ1-1,NA,CASSAQGGNTEAFF,TGTGCCAGCAGTGCCCAGGGGGGGAACACTGAAGCTTTCTTT
TRBV7-8,NA,17,TRBJ1-1,NA,CASSLARGAAQNTEAFF,TGTGCCAGCAGCTTAGCGCGGGGGGCAGCCCAGAACACTGAAGCTTTCTTT
TRBV7-3,NA,17,TRBJ2-1,NA,CASSQTPVADLQSEQFF,TGTGCCAGCAGCCAAACACCGGTGGCTGACCTACAATCGGAGCAGTTCTTC
TRBV30,TRBD2,15,TRBJ2-3,NA,CAWSVIAGAADTQYF,TGTGCCTGGAGTGTTATAGCGGGAGCAGCAGATACGCAGTATTTT
TRBV11-2,NA,15,TRBJ1-2,NA,CASSLVVGYNYGYTF,TGTGCCAGCAGCTTAGTAGTGGGGTACAACTATGGCTACACCTTC
TRBV5-1,TRBD2,17,TRBJ2-1,NA,CASSLGVAGGSYNEQFF,TGCGCCAGCAGCTTGGGGGTAGCGGGAGGCTCCTACAATGAGCAGTTCTTC
TRBV7-2,TRBD2,17,TRBJ2-1,once,CASSGVGGAGGINEQFF,TGTGCCAGCAGCGGGGTAGGAGGAGCGGGAGGGATAAATGAGCAGTTCTTC
TRBV10-1,NA,16,TRBJ2-3,NA,CASSDLKVPSTDTQYF,TGCGCCAGCAGTGACCTCAAGGTTCCTAGCACAGATACGCAGTATTTT
TRBV19,NA,14,TRBJ2-5,NA,CASSDRQPRETQYF,TGTGCCAGTAGTGATCGACAGCCGCGGGAGACCCAGTACTTC
TRBV5-6,NA,17,TRBJ2-7,NA,CASSSILGQTARYEQYF,TGTGCCAGCAGCTCCATACTAGGGCAGACAGCCCGCTACGAGCAGTACTTC
TRBV9,NA,15,TRBJ1-1,NA,CASSPHGGSRTEAFF,TGTGCCAGCAGCCCCCATGGGGGAAGCCGCACTGAAGCTTTCTTT
TRBV9,NA,14,TRBJ2-3,NA,CASSVDPLTDTQYF,TGTGCCAGCAGCGTAGATCCATTGACAGATACGCAGTATTTT
TRBV6-1,TRBD1,12,TRBJ2-1,NA,CASRQGYNEQFF,TGTGCCAGCCGACAGGGCTACAATGAGCAGTTCTTC